A single sample is the source of the 32 T cell receptor beta chains below, sequenced in a study of T cells after yellow fever vaccination. TCRdb independently ran MiXCR on the 5' RACE reads; one entry per CDR3 protein. This table has hundreds of thousands of distinct CDR3 sequences, roughly 12% appearing once. The material was PBMCs, obtained on the day of the yellow fever booster vaccination. The receptors come from a young man who received the YFV17D yellow fever vaccine.

The rearrangement uses TRBV7-6 and TRBJ2-1, with TRBD2 matching 8 bases. The CDR3 contains 18 residues. Germline assignment: CDR1 SGHVS and CDR2 FNYEAQ. Trimming removed 0 bases from V and 7 bases from J; junction bases left unmatched: 14. In nucleotides, the CDR3 is TGTGCCAGCAGCTTAGCCTCCCGGGGGGGAGGTAGCTGGAATGAGCAGTTCTTC. This codes for CASSLASRGGGSWNEQFF.

This clonotype was seen a few times. This chain connects TRBV4-1 to TRBJ2-6; D is ambiguous. This CDR3 region has 20 residues. Germline lookup yields CDR1 MGHRA and CDR2 YSYEKL. V lost 3 bases to trimming and J lost 0 bases, with 21 bases between them. CDR3 bases: TGCGCCAGCAGCCATTCTCTCGACGCCCTGGGGTACTCTGGGGCCAACGTCCTGACTTTC. Translating it yields CASSHSLDALGYSGANVLTF.

The chain recombines TRBV20-1 with TRBJ1-6; 7 positions match TRBD1. The CDR3 covers 13 residues. Germline lookup yields CDR1 DFQATT and CDR2 SNEGSKA (reference sequence). Trimming took 6 bases from V and 13 from J; bases not matched to a gene: 12. For the CDR3, the DNA is TGCAGTGCAGGCGTAACAGGGGAAGCTCCCCTCCACTTT. Its protein is CSAGVTGEAPLHF.

V is TRBV21-1 and J is TRBJ2-2; TRBD2 was called by the table and not checked on the DNA. TRBV21-1 has pseudogene status. The CDR3 is made up of 19 amino acids. As DNA, the CDR3 is TGTGCCAGCAGCGCAAATGGCGGGACTAGCGGGAGGGACACCGGGGAGCTGTTTTTT. Translated: CASSANGGTSGRDTGELFF.

This clonotype showed up just a few times. The rearrangement links TRBV12-3 or TRBV12-4 to TRBJ2-7; 8 positions agree with TRBD2. Germline trimming cut 1 base from V and 0 bases from J; bases unmatched to any gene: 5. The CDR3 runs 16 residues. In DNA, the CDR3 is TGTGCCAGCAGTTTAGGACAGCGGGGGAGCTCCTACGAGCAGTACTTC. It specifies CASSLGQRGSSYEQYF.

The gene calls are TRBV4-2 and TRBJ2-1; 8 positions match TRBD2. There are 17 residues in the CDR3. V was pared by 4 bases and J by 6 bases, with 14 bases of the junction left unmatched. Germline V gives CDR1 LGHNA, CDR2 YNFKEQ. The CDR3 loop is CASSRITSGRDFNEQFF. As DNA, the CDR3 is TGTGCCAGCAGCCGCATAACGAGCGGGAGAGACTTCAATGAGCAGTTCTTC.

This chain links TRBV20-1 with TRBJ2-7, with 7 bases that match TRBD1. Losses at the gene ends were 5 bases for V and 3 bases for J; bases not matched to a gene: 13. In germline, CDR1 is DFQATT, CDR2 SNEGSKA (reference sequence). This CDR3 has 15 residues. The CDR3, as DNA: TGCAGTGCTTGGCACCGGGACAGCCCTTTCTACGAGCAGTACTTC. It translates to CSAWHRDSPFYEQYF.

The table lists this clonotype with a few counts. V gene TRBV18 combines with J gene TRBJ2-7; 8 bases line up with TRBD1. The CDR3 totals 15 residues. Germline lookup yields CDR1 KGHSH and CDR2 LQKENI. J was trimmed by 1 base and V by 2 bases; bases with no gene match: 4. CDR3 sequence: CASSPADRGSYEQYF. The DNA of the CDR3 is TGTGCCAGCTCACCAGCCGACAGGGGTTCCTACGAGCAGTACTTC.

This clonotype came up once. J is TRBJ2-7 and V is TRBV28; D uncertain. This CDR3 has 13 amino acids. CDR1 and CDR2 from the germline V gene are MDHEN and SYDVKM. Trimming cost V 7 bases and J 3 bases, with 13 bases left between them. The CDR3 sequence: CASKLDGGYEQYF. The CDR3 DNA follows: TGTGCCAGCAAGTTGGACGGCGGCTACGAGCAGTACTTC.

This clonotype was observed a handful of times. The chain recombines TRBV20-1 with TRBJ2-7, with TRBD2 matching 8 bases. CDR1 and CDR2 (germline): DFQATT, SNEGSKA (reference sequence). The CDR3 covers 14 residues. V gave up 3 bases and J gave up 2 bases; unmatched junction bases: 6. In DNA form, the CDR3 reads TGCAGTGCTAGCTCACTAGCGGAAACCTACGAGCAGTACTTC. Encoded protein: CSASSLAETYEQYF.

V usage is TRBV5-1 and J usage is TRBJ2-1; TRBD2 matches at 11 bases. CDR1 is SGHRS and CDR2 is YFSETQ in the germline V gene. The CDR3 is 13 amino acids. The trim removed 4 bases at V and 10 bases at J, leaving 4 bases unmatched. CDR3 bases: TGCGCCAGCAGCGACGGACTAGCGGGCGAGCAGTTCTTC. Residues: CASSDGLAGEQFF.

This clonotype has ten or more counts. The chain carries TRBV5-1 and TRBJ2-3; 8 bases align to TRBD1. Germline lookup yields CDR1 SGHRS and CDR2 YFSETQ. V shed 2 bases, J shed 2 bases, and the junction held 7 bases outside the gene matches. CDR3 length: 16 residues. The CDR3 region is CASSFSPTGATDTQYF. DNA of the CDR3: TGCGCCAGCAGCTTTTCCCCGACAGGGGCCACAGATACGCAGTATTTT. Full variable domain (missing parts from reference TRBV5-1 and TRBJ2-3): KAGVTQTPRYLIKTRGQQVTLSCSPISGHRSVSWYQQTPGQGLQFLFEYFSETQRNKGNFPGRFSGRQFSNSRSEMNVSTLELGDSALYLCASSFSPTGATDTQYFGPGTRLTVL.

This clonotype showed up many times. The chain carries TRBV5-1 and TRBJ2-2, with TRBD1 as a possible D gene (6 bases). Germline V gene lookup returns CDR1 SGHRS and CDR2 YFSETQ. This CDR3 is built from 14 residues. Trimming cost V 3 bases and J 5 bases, with 11 bases left between them. CDR3 in amino acids: CASSSQGSTGELFF. The CDR3 coding sequence is TGCGCCAGCAGCTCACAGGGATCGACCGGGGAGCTGTTTTTT.

This clonotype was seen repeatedly, ten times or more. The genes are TRBV20-1 and TRBJ2-7; 8 bases align to TRBD2. Germline V gene sequence: CDR1 DFQATT, CDR2 SNEGSKA (reference sequence). This CDR3 has 14 amino acids. V lost 5 bases and J lost 1; bases outside the gene matches: 7. CDR3 DNA: TGCAGTGCTCCTCCCAGCGGGAGTTCCTACGAGCAGTACTTC. Translating gives CSAPPSGSSYEQYF.

The rearrangement joins TRBV19 to TRBJ2-7; D not certain. V was pared by 5 bases and J by 5 bases, with 19 bases between. Germline lookup yields CDR1 LNHDA and CDR2 SQIVND (reference sequence). The CDR3 runs 15 residues. CDR3 sequence reads: CASSSARSGGDEQYF. Written as DNA, the CDR3 is TGTGCCAGTAGTTCCGCGCGCTCGGGTGGGGACGAGCAGTACTTC.

This clonotype was seen at least ten times. The chain is built from TRBV7-2 and TRBJ1-1; D not resolved. The ends were cut back, 4 bases at V and 5 bases at J, with 14 bases in the middle. CDR1 SGHTA and CDR2 FQGNSA come from the germline V gene. The CDR3 runs 14 residues. This chain's CDR3 is CASSSRAPGTEAFF. The CDR3 nucleotides are TGTGCCAGCAGCTCAAGGGCCCCGGGGACTGAAGCTTTCTTT.

The chain combines TRBV5-6 with TRBJ2-2; D gene unclear. Germline V gene data show CDR1 as SGHDT and CDR2 as YYEEEE. Trimming took off 4 bases at V and 2 bases at J, with 12 bases between the two ends. This CDR3 contains 15 residues. The CDR3 is CASSPPGSNTGELFF. The CDR3 nucleotides are TGTGCCAGCAGCCCTCCCGGATCCAACACCGGGGAGCTGTTTTTT.

CDR3 amino acids: CASRRAKTGLGVGELFF. The CDR3 DNA reads as TGCGCCAGCAGGCGCGCTAAAACAGGGCTAGGCGTCGGGGAGCTGTTTTTT. V usage is TRBV5-1 and J usage is TRBJ2-2, with D perhaps matching TRBD1 (6 bases). Germline loops: CDR1 SGHRS, CDR2 YFSETQ. CDR3 length: 17 residues. Deletions cut 5 bases from V and 7 bases from J, with 24 bases between.

In this sample, this clonotype turned up many times. The CDR3 sequence: CASSLDRGNTEAFF. The CDR3 DNA reads as TGTGCCAGCAGCCTTGACAGGGGGAACACTGAAGCTTTCTTT. The V gene is TRBV7-3, the J gene TRBJ1-1; 8 bases are a match to TRBD1. V gave up 5 bases and J gave up 1 base; unmatched junction bases: 3. The CDR3 is made up of 14 amino acids. CDR1 SGHTA and CDR2 FQGTGA come from the germline V gene.

This rearrangement joins TRBV9 to TRBJ2-2; 7 bases fit TRBD2. V trimming: 4 bases; J trimming: 2 bases; junction bases outside the gene matches: 11. Germline V gene lookup returns CDR1 SGDLS and CDR2 YYNGEE. This CDR3 has 17 residues. CDR3 nucleotide sequence: TGTGCCAGCAGCCGTCTGACGGGGGGAACCAACACCGGGGAGCTGTTTTTT. Protein: CASSRLTGGTNTGELFF.

The sample holds many counts of this clonotype. The rearrangement joins TRBV10-3 to TRBJ2-2, with TRBD1 matching 8 bases. CDR3 size: 17 residues. V was pared by 3 bases and J by 1 base, with 7 bases of the junction left unmatched. CDR1 is ENHRY and CDR2 is SYGVKD in the germline V gene. CDR3 coding DNA: TGTGCCATCAGTGATTCGTCGGGGACAGGGAACACCGGGGAGCTGTTTTTT. It encodes CAISDSSGTGNTGELFF.

This clonotype was detected a few times. A read error is possible here, since a much larger clone lies one base away. The gene calls are TRBV12-3 or TRBV12-4 and TRBJ2-7; a possible D gene is TRBD1 (6 bases). This CDR3 is 12 amino acids long. V dropped 4 bases and J dropped 6 bases, with 10 bases sitting between them. CDR3 sequence (DNA): TGTGCCAGCAGTTCACAGGGTTTCGAGCAGTACTTC. Amino acids: CASSSQGFEQYF.

This clonotype was recorded at least ten times. The chain uses TRBV5-1 and TRBJ2-3, with 11 bases lining up with TRBD2. The CDR3 is 15 amino acids. CDR1 SGHRS and CDR2 YFSETQ come from the germline V gene. The V segment lost 9 bases and the J segment 4 bases; nucleotides outside the gene matches: 10. The CDR3 DNA follows: TGCGCCACCACGGGACTAGCGGCCGGGGCAGATACGCAGTATTTT. This sequence encodes CATTGLAAGADTQYF.

This rearrangement joins TRBV6-5 to TRBJ2-7; D ambiguous. Trimming removed 1 base at V and 2 bases at J, with 15 bases between. The CDR3 loop spans 16 amino acids. Germline V gene lookup returns CDR1 MNHEY and CDR2 SVGAGI. The CDR3 DNA follows: TGTGCCAGCAGTTACTTCTTTTCCAGGTCCGCCTACGAGCAGTACTTC. Encoded protein: CASSYFFSRSAYEQYF.

This clonotype was detected ten times or more. The chain joins TRBV20-1 to TRBJ2-3; D remains unclear. The CDR3 sequence is 13 residues long. Trimming removed 6 bases at V and 1 base at J, with 11 bases between. Germline-derived CDR1 and CDR2 are DFQATT and SNEGSKA (reference sequence). The chain's CDR3 is CSAFPHGTDTQYF. Here the CDR3 DNA reads TGCAGTGCCTTCCCCCACGGCACAGATACGCAGTATTTT.

This sequence joins TRBV30 and TRBJ2-3; 7 positions agree with TRBD2. The junction had 4 bases not matched to a gene; V was cut back by 7 bases and J by 0 bases. The CDR3 covers 13 residues. Germline assignment: CDR1 GTSNPN and CDR2 SVGIG (reference sequence). CDR3 loop: CASGRPSTDTQYF. The CDR3 DNA is TGTGCCTCCGGGAGGCCTAGCACAGATACGCAGTATTTT.

The rearrangement uses TRBV24-1 and TRBJ2-2; 10 nucleotides line up with TRBD1. Germline V lookup: CDR1 KGHDR, CDR2 SFDVKD. The ends lost 4 bases at V and 1 base at J; junction bases unmatched: 5. The CDR3 totals 17 residues. The CDR3: CATSDPRDRGNTGELFF. In nucleotides, the CDR3 is TGTGCCACCAGTGACCCCCGGGACAGGGGGAACACCGGGGAGCTGTTTTTT.

This clonotype was recorded only once. V and J are TRBV9 and TRBJ1-3, with D possibly matching TRBD1 (6 bases). CDR1 is SGDLS, CDR2 YYNGEE, per germline. V was shortened by 2 bases and J by 3 bases, with 12 bases between the two germline ends. This CDR3 comprises 15 residues. CDR3 in DNA: TGTGCCAGCAGCGTCGGGGGGGCCGGTGGAAACACCATATATTTT. Translated: CASSVGGAGGNTIYF. The complete variable domain, with remaining parts taken from reference TRBV9 and TRBJ1-3, reads DSGVTQTPKHLITATGQRVTLRCSPRSGDLSVYWYQQSLDQGLQFLIQYYNGEERAKGNILERFSAQQFPDLHSELNLSSLELGDSALYFCASSVGGAGGNTIYFGEGSWLTVV.

This clonotype was seen repeatedly, ten times or more. This chain links TRBV6-2 or TRBV6-3 with TRBJ2-7; 9 nucleotides match TRBD2. V shed 0 bases and J 3 bases; nucleotides not matched to a gene: 3. The CDR3 sequence is 15 residues long. Germline V gene sequence: CDR1 MNHEY, CDR2 SVGEGT. CDR3 protein: CASSYSGLAGYEQYF. The DNA for the CDR3 is TGTGCCAGCAGTTACTCGGGACTAGCTGGCTACGAGCAGTACTTC.

This clonotype was observed a few times. The V call is TRBV9, the J call TRBJ2-1, with a weak D call TRBD2 (7 bases). From germline, CDR1 is SGDLS and CDR2 YYNGEE. CDR3 size: 17 residues. Trimming cost V 0 bases and J 5 bases, with 18 bases left between them. CDR3 sequence: CASSVDRGARVDNEQFF. The DNA of the CDR3 is TGTGCCAGCAGCGTAGATCGGGGGGCGAGGGTGGACAATGAGCAGTTCTTC.

This rearrangement joins TRBV19 to TRBJ2-3, with 7 nucleotides matching TRBD2. Germline V CDR1 and CDR2: LNHDA, SQIVND (reference sequence). The CDR3 consists of 15 residues. V gave up 5 bases and J gave up 4 bases; unmatched junction bases: 9. DNA for the CDR3: TGTGCCAGTAGTGCGCAAAGCGGGATCTCAGATACGCAGTATTTT. Encoded protein: CASSAQSGISDTQYF.

This clonotype was counted between two and nine times. The chain combines TRBV11-1 with TRBJ2-7, with 9 nucleotides matching TRBD2. The CDR3 spans 19 residues. The germline V gene encodes CDR1 SGHAT and CDR2 FQDESV (reference sequence). V was clipped by 5 bases and J by 5 bases; unmatched bases: 22. The CDR3 sequence is CASSAGGRGEVPGLDEQYF. CDR3 coding DNA: TGTGCCAGCAGCGCCGGCGGGAGGGGGGAAGTCCCGGGTCTCGACGAGCAGTACTTC.